This T cell receptor beta chain was observed in a study of regulatory T cells in long-lasting Graves disease. This CDR3 is built from 13 residues. The germline V gene encodes CDR1 ENHRY and CDR2 SYGVKD. Trimming took off 9 bases at V and 5 bases at J, with 16 bases between the two ends. Stated time point: persistent/refractory GD, antithyroid drugs over 5 years with positive TRAb. There was RNA extracted from PBMCs, and the TCR library was made from it. With iRepertoire HTBI primers and Arm-PCR of CDR3 regions, TCR beta libraries were built. Each CDR3 protein is one row after TCRdb ran MiXCR on the multiplex PCR reads. The table includes 390,000 or so distinct CDR3 sequences, approximately 25% detected once.

The sequence was obtained from a woman between 40 and 55 years old with Graves disease. J is TRBJ1-1 and V is TRBV10-3, with no clear D. The sequencing used peripheral blood mononuclear cells (PBMCs), collected when the disease was refractory, from a patient treated with antithyroid drugs. The CDR3 here is CAIQRDLETEAFF. Here the CDR3 DNA reads TGTGCCATTCAAAGGGATTTAGAGACTGAAGCTTTCTTT.